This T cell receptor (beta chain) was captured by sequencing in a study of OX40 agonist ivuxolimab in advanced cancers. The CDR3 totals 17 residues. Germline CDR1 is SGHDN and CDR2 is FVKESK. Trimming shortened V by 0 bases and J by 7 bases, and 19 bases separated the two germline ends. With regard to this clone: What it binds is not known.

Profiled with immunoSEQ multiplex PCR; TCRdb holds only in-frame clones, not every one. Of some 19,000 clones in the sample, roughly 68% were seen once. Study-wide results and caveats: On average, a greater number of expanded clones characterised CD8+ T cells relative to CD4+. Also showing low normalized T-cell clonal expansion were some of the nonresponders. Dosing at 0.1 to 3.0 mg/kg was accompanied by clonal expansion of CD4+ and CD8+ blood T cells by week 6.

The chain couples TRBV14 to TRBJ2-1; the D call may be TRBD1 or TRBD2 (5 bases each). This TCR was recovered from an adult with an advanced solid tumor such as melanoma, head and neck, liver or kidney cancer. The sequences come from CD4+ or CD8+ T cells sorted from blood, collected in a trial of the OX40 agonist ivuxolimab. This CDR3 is CASSQDLAWDDRNEQFF. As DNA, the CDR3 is TGTGCCAGCAGCCAAGATTTAGCCTGGGACGATCGGAATGAGCAGTTCTTC.